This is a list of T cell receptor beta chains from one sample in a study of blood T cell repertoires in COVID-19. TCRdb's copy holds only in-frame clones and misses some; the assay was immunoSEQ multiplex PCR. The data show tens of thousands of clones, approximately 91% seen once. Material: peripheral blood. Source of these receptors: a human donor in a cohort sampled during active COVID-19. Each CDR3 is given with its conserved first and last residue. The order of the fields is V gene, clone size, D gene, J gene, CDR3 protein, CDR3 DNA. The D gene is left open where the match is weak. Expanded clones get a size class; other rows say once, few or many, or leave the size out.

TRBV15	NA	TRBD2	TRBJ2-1	CATTGTSVYNEQFF	TGTGCCACCACAGGGACTAGCGTCTACAATGAGCAGTTCTTC
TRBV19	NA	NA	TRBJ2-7	CASSSTGAVYDEQYF	TGTGCCAGTAGTTCAACCGGAGCCGTATACGACGAGCAGTACTTC
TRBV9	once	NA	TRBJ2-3	CASSVAGLALSTDTQYF	TGTGCCAGCAGCGTAGCCGGGCTAGCGCTTAGCACAGATACGCAGTATTTT
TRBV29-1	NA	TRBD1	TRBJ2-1	CSANTWDREWENEQFF	TGCAGCGCCAATACCTGGGACAGGGAGTGGGAGAATGAGCAGTTCTTC
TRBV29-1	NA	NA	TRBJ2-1	CSVSTPRYNEQFF	TGCAGCGTTTCCACCCCCAGATACAATGAGCAGTTCTTC
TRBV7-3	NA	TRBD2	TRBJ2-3	CASSSGTGGATSGRAEDTQYF	TGTGCCAGCAGCTCGGGGACAGGGGGCGCGACTAGCGGGAGGGCCGAAGATACGCAGTATTTT
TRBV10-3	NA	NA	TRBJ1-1	CAIRSGRDTEAFF	TGTGCCATCAGGTCGGGCAGGGACACTGAAGCTTTCTTT
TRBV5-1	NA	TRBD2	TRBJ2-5	CASSLILAGQETQYF	TGCGCCAGCAGCTTGATCCTAGCGGGACAAGAGACCCAGTACTTC
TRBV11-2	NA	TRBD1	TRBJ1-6	CASSLVGTGISPLHF	TGTGCCAGCAGCTTAGTTGGGACAGGGATCTCACCCCTCCACTTT
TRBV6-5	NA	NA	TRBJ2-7	CASSYGRISYEQYF	TGTGCCAGCAGTTACGGGCGCATCTCCTACGAGCAGTACTTC
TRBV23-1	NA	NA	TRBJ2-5	CASTLGGAVGQGQYF	TGCGCCAGCACCCTAGGGGGGGCGGTCGGTCAGGGCCAGTACTTC
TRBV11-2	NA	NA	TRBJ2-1	CASSSGRGRNEQFF	TGTGCCAGCAGCTCGGGAAGAGGGAGAAATGAGCAGTTCTTC
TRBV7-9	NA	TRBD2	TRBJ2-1	CASSSGLAGGPDNEQFF	TGTGCCAGCAGCTCGGGACTAGCGGGAGGGCCAGACAATGAGCAGTTCTTC
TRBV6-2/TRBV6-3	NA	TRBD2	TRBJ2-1	CASSYEPGGDYREQFF	TGTGCCAGCAGTTACGAACCGGGAGGGGACTACAGGGAGCAGTTCTTC
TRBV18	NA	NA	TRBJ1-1	CASSPVSMNTEAFF	TGTGCCAGCTCACCAGTGAGCATGAACACTGAAGCTTTCTTT
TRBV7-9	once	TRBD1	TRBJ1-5	CASSLQGPPGEPQHF	TGTGCCAGCAGCCTACAGGGGCCACCCGGGGAGCCCCAGCATTTT
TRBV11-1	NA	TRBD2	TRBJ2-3	CASSPGLAGADTQYF	TGTGCCAGCAGCCCAGGACTAGCGGGGGCAGATACGCAGTATTTT
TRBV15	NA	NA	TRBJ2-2	CATSRDRRGRGPPGELFF	TGTGCCACCAGCAGAGATCGACGGGGCAGGGGCCCCCCCGGGGAGCTGTTTTTT
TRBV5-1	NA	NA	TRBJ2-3	CASSLVPSGGTETQYF	TGCGCCAGCAGCTTGGTTCCCTCCGGCGGGACAGAGACGCAGTATTTT
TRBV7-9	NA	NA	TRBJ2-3	CASSLAGAPADTQYF	TGTGCCAGCAGCTTAGCCGGAGCCCCGGCAGATACGCAGTATTTT
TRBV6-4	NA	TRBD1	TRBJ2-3	CASSETGGASTDTQYF	TGTGCCAGCAGTGAGACAGGGGGCGCGAGCACAGATACGCAGTATTTT
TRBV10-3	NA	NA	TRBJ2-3	CASSHTDTQYF	TGTGCCAGCTCACACACAGATACGCAGTATTTT
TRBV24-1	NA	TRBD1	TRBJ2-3	CATSDLGGQGKTDTQYF	TGTGCCACCAGTGATTTGGGAGGACAGGGGAAAACAGATACGCAGTATTTT
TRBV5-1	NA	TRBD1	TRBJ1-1	CASTTGENTEAFF	TGCGCCAGCACGACAGGGGAAAACACTGAAGCTTTCTTT
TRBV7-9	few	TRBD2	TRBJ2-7	CASSLRAGNPSYEQYF	TGTGCCAGCAGCTTAAGAGCGGGAAACCCCTCCTACGAGCAGTACTTC
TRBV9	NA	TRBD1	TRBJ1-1	CASSAPGQGKMNTEAFF	TGTGCCAGCAGCGCTCCGGGACAGGGCAAAATGAACACTGAAGCTTTCTTT
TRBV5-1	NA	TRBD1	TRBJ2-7	CASSLVGQVYEQYF	TGCGCCAGCAGCTTGGTAGGACAGGTGTACGAGCAGTACTTC
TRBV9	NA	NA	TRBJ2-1	CASSPLRGYSYNEQFF	TGTGCCAGCAGCCCCCTACGGGGGTACTCCTACAATGAGCAGTTCTTC
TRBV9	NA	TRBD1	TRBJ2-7	CASSVDEDRGLLSEQYF	TGTGCCAGCAGCGTAGATGAGGACAGGGGGCTACTTAGCGAGCAGTACTTC
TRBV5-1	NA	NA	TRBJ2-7	CASSLEVAQRVNEQYF	TGCGCCAGCAGCTTGGAGGTGGCCCAGAGGGTCAACGAGCAGTACTTC
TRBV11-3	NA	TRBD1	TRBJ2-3	CASSRQGLDTQYF	TGTGCCAGCAGCAGACAGGGTCTAGATACGCAGTATTTT
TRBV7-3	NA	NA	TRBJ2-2	CASSFPPKITGELFF	TGTGCCAGCAGCTTTCCGCCTAAGATCACCGGGGAGCTGTTTTTT
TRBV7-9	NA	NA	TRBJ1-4	CASSPGGLVLANEKLFF	TGTGCCAGCAGCCCGGGGGGTTTGGTCCTAGCGAATGAAAAACTGTTTTTT
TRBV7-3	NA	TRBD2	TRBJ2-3	CASSSGLAGAADTQYF	TGTGCCAGCAGCTCCGGACTAGCGGGAGCAGCAGATACGCAGTATTTT
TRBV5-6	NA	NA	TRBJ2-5	CASSLGQAVETQYF	TGTGCCAGCAGCTTGGGACAGGCGGTAGAGACCCAGTACTTC
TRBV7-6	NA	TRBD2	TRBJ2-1	CASSQPKRDSYNEQFF	TGTGCCAGCAGCCAACCTAAGCGGGACTCCTACAATGAGCAGTTCTTC
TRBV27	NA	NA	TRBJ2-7	CASRAQGPYEQYF	TGTGCCAGCAGAGCACAGGGACCCTACGAGCAGTACTTC